A single sample gave rise to the 20 T cell receptor beta chains below, sequenced in a study of T cells in Graves' hyperthyroidism and ophthalmopathy. The CDR3 regions of TCR beta were amplified from RNA transcripts. The HTBI primer set served for first-round RT-PCR of the TCR CDR3. Each CDR3 protein is one row after TCRdb ran MiXCR on the multiplex PCR reads. This table has about 720,000 distinct CDR3 sequences, approximately 19% appearing once. The sample consisted of blood. The receptors originated from a woman in her 50s with Graves' hyperthyroidism that later progressed to Graves' ophthalmopathy.

This clonotype was observed a handful of times. The chain is built from TRBV3-1 and TRBJ2-7; D perhaps matches TRBD1 (6 bases). The ends were cut back, 1 base at V and 9 bases at J, with 13 bases in the middle. Per germline, CDR1 LGHDT and CDR2 YNNKEL (reference sequence). The CDR3 spans 13 residues. The CDR3 DNA sequence: TGTGCCAGCAGCCAAGGGTTACAGGGTTGGCAGTACTTC. Protein product: CASSQGLQGWQYF.

The rearrangement uses TRBV19 and TRBJ1-5, with D unresolved. Per the germline V gene, CDR1 is LNHDA and CDR2 is SQIVND (reference sequence). The V and J ends lost 4 bases and 6 bases respectively, with 10 bases between them. The CDR3 is 13 amino acids. CDR3 sequence (DNA): TGTGCCAGTAGTAAGTCGGATTTTCAGCCCCAGCATTTT. Translation: CASSKSDFQPQHF.

This clonotype was seen ten or more times. J is TRBJ2-1 and V is TRBV20-1; D remains unclear. Germline CDR1 DFQATT, CDR2 SNEGSKA (reference sequence). V shed 2 bases and J shed 8 bases, with 16 bases lying between them. This CDR3 region has 14 residues. The CDR3 here is CSARPPLVGDEQFF. CDR3 sequence (DNA): TGCAGTGCTAGACCCCCTCTAGTAGGCGATGAGCAGTTCTTC.

CDR3 in amino acids: CASSYLQSLAGGGNEQFF. Here the CDR3 DNA reads TGTGCCAGCAGTTACCTTCAGTCGCTAGCGGGGGGGGGCAATGAGCAGTTCTTC. The chain has TRBV6-2 or TRBV6-3 and TRBJ2-1, with 12 nucleotides matching TRBD2. This CDR3 region has 18 residues. Trimming cost V 2 bases and J 6 bases; bases outside gene matches: 11. Germline V gene sequence: CDR1 MNHEY, CDR2 SVGEGT.

This clonotype has only a few counts. The rearrangement links TRBV4-1 to TRBJ1-4; D might be TRBD1 (6 bases). Between the trimmed V and J ends, which lost 0 bases and 5 bases, there was a span of 7 bases. This CDR3 spans 14 amino acids. CDR1 and CDR2 from the germline V gene are MGHRA and YSYEKL. The CDR3 loop is CASSQEQGNEKLFF. CDR3 sequence (DNA): TGCGCCAGCAGCCAAGAACAGGGAAATGAAAAACTGTTTTTT.

This clonotype was recorded at least ten times. This sequence joins TRBV3-1 and TRBJ2-7, with 13 bases fitting TRBD2. The CDR3 loop spans 17 amino acids. Germline-derived CDR1 and CDR2 are LGHDT and YNNKEL (reference sequence). V lost 6 bases, J lost 2 bases, and 10 bases stayed unmatched. The CDR3 nucleotides are TGTGCCAGCAGTCACGGACTAGCGGGGGCCTCAGCCTACGAGCAGTACTTC. Its protein product is CASSHGLAGASAYEQYF.

The chain couples TRBV2 to TRBJ2-5; no clear D. The V gene's germline CDR1 is SNHLY and CDR2 FYNNEI. V dropped 3 bases and J dropped 1 base, with 12 bases sitting between them. This CDR3 spans 15 amino acids. The CDR3 bases are TGTGCCAGCAGTGACTCAGGTCAACCCCAAGAGACCCAGTACTTC. Amino acid sequence: CASSDSGQPQETQYF.

V and J are TRBV12-3 or TRBV12-4 and TRBJ1-2; the D is unclear. The ends were cut back, 2 bases at V and 3 bases at J, with 4 bases in the middle. The CDR3 has 12 residues. This chain's CDR3 is CASSLRYYGYTF. The CDR3 DNA reads as TGTGCCAGCAGTTTACGATACTATGGCTACACCTTC.

The V and J genes are TRBV6-9 and TRBJ2-5; 8 nucleotides match TRBD1. V trimming: 3 bases; J trimming: 5 bases; junction bases outside the gene matches: 8. The CDR3 loop spans 15 amino acids. CDR1 and CDR2 from the germline V gene are MNHGY and SVAAGI. For the CDR3, the DNA is TGTGCCAGCAGTTACACCGGACAGGGCGTCGAGACCCAGTACTTC. It is translated as CASSYTGQGVETQYF.

This clonotype came up many times. The genes are TRBV5-8 and TRBJ1-2; D is possibly TRBD1 (5 bases). The V and J ends lost 4 bases and 4 bases respectively, with 17 bases between them. This CDR3 comprises 15 residues. Germline V CDR1 and CDR2: SGHTS, YDEGEE. CDR3 amino acids: CASSREGHEIYGYTF. For the CDR3, the DNA is TGTGCCAGCAGCCGAGAGGGGCATGAGATCTATGGCTACACCTTC.

This clonotype was detected a few times. The rearrangement joins TRBV2 to TRBJ2-2; D is unclear. With 4 bases removed from V and 5 bases from J, the gap between germline ends came to 17 bases. The CDR3 is 16 residues long. Germline CDR1 is SNHLY and CDR2 is FYNNEI. The CDR3 is CASSVEPRTRTGELFF. CDR3 bases: TGTGCCAGCAGTGTCGAGCCTCGAACACGTACCGGGGAGCTGTTTTTT. Looking up the rest from reference TRBV2 and TRBJ2-2 gives the full variable domain: EPEVTQTPSHQVTQMGQEVILRCVPISNHLYFYWYRQILGQKVEFLVSFYNNEISEKSEIFDDQFSVERPDGSNFTLKIRSTKLEDSAMYFCASSVEPRTRTGELFFGEGSRLTVL.

A few counts support this clonotype. The rearrangement joins TRBV18 to TRBJ2-7; 12 bases are a match to TRBD1. The germline V gene encodes CDR1 KGHSH and CDR2 LQKENI. The CDR3 is made up of 16 amino acids. J was trimmed by 0 bases and V by 4 bases; bases with no gene match: 4. CDR3 region: CASSLPGQGASYEQYF. CDR3 in DNA: TGTGCCAGCTCACTCCCGGGACAGGGGGCCTCCTACGAGCAGTACTTC.

V and J are TRBV5-6 and TRBJ1-1, with TRBD1 as a possible D gene (5 bases). Per germline, CDR1 SGHDT and CDR2 YYEEEE. Trimming shortened V by 1 base and J by 7 bases, and 8 bases separated the two germline ends. This CDR3 has 12 residues. The CDR3 nucleotides are TGTGCCAGCAGCTTGCGAGGGGATGAAGCTTTCTTT. Protein product: CASSLRGDEAFF.

This clonotype has a handful of counts. The chain joins TRBV6-5 to TRBJ2-2; D unresolved. The V and J ends lost 1 base and 7 bases respectively, with 16 bases between them. CDR3 length equals 16 residues. CDR1 MNHEY and CDR2 SVGAGI come from the germline V gene. This CDR3 is CASSYLNQVYDGELFF. The CDR3 DNA follows: TGTGCCAGCAGTTACTTAAACCAGGTTTATGACGGGGAGCTGTTTTTT.

The rearrangement links TRBV7-3 to TRBJ2-1; D assignment may be TRBD1 or TRBD2 (6 bases each). The CDR3 runs to 15 residues. Deletions cut 5 bases from V and 6 bases from J, with 17 bases between. The germline gives CDR1 SGHTA, CDR2 FQGTGA. The CDR3, as DNA: TGTGCCAGCAGCCCTGACCGGGGGCCTGGCAATGAGCAGTTCTTC. Translating gives CASSPDRGPGNEQFF.

This clonotype was detected many times. The rearrangement uses TRBV11-2 and TRBJ2-7, with 8 bases matching TRBD2. CDR1 is SGHAT and CDR2 is FQNNGV in the germline V gene. V gave up 7 bases and J gave up 4 bases; unmatched junction bases: 12. This CDR3 has 15 amino acids. The CDR3 region is CASTQLSGVSYEQYF. The CDR3, as DNA: TGTGCCAGCACCCAGCTTAGCGGGGTTTCATACGAGCAGTACTTC.

This clonotype was detected a few times. V gene TRBV6-1 combines with J gene TRBJ2-7, with D possibly being TRBD2 (6 bases). Trimming left V 6 bases short and J 2 bases short, with 11 bases between. Germline loops: CDR1 MNHNS, CDR2 SASEGT. This CDR3 contains 13 residues. The CDR3 sequence is CASRRGDPYEQYF. Here the CDR3 DNA reads TGTGCCAGCAGACGCGGGGATCCCTACGAGCAGTACTTC.

The chain carries TRBV6-9 and TRBJ1-6; maybe TRBD1 (5 bases). Germline lookup yields CDR1 MNHGY and CDR2 SVAAGI. The germline V and J ends were trimmed by 4 bases and 10 bases, with 11 bases remaining between them. This CDR3 spans 13 amino acids. The chain's CDR3 is CASSSGFESPLHF. Written as DNA, the CDR3 is TGTGCCAGCAGTTCAGGGTTTGAGTCACCCCTCCACTTT.

The V and J genes are TRBV29-1 and TRBJ1-5, with no clear D. Deletions cut 4 bases from V and 4 bases from J, with 14 bases between. CDR1 is SQVTM, CDR2 ANQGSEA, per germline. The CDR3 runs to 14 residues. CDR3 residues: CSVGGVEGNQPQHF. In DNA, the CDR3 is TGCAGCGTTGGAGGCGTCGAAGGAAATCAGCCCCAGCATTTT. Supplemented by reference TRBV29-1 and TRBJ1-5, the full variable domain reads SAVISQKPSRDICQRGTSLTIQCQVDSQVTMMFWYRQQPGQSLTLIATANQGSEATYESGFVIDKFPISRPNLTFSTLTVSNMSPEDSSIYLCSVGGVEGNQPQHFGDGTRLSIL.

For the CDR3, the DNA is TGTGCCACCAGCAGAGGACAGGGTTTCTCTGGAAACACCATATATTTT. Its protein is CATSRGQGFSGNTIYF. The rearrangement joins TRBV15 to TRBJ1-3; 7 nucleotides line up with TRBD1. V shed 1 base, J shed 0 bases, and the junction held 3 bases outside the gene matches. The germline gives CDR1 LNHNV, CDR2 YYDKDF (reference sequence). This CDR3 spans 16 amino acids.